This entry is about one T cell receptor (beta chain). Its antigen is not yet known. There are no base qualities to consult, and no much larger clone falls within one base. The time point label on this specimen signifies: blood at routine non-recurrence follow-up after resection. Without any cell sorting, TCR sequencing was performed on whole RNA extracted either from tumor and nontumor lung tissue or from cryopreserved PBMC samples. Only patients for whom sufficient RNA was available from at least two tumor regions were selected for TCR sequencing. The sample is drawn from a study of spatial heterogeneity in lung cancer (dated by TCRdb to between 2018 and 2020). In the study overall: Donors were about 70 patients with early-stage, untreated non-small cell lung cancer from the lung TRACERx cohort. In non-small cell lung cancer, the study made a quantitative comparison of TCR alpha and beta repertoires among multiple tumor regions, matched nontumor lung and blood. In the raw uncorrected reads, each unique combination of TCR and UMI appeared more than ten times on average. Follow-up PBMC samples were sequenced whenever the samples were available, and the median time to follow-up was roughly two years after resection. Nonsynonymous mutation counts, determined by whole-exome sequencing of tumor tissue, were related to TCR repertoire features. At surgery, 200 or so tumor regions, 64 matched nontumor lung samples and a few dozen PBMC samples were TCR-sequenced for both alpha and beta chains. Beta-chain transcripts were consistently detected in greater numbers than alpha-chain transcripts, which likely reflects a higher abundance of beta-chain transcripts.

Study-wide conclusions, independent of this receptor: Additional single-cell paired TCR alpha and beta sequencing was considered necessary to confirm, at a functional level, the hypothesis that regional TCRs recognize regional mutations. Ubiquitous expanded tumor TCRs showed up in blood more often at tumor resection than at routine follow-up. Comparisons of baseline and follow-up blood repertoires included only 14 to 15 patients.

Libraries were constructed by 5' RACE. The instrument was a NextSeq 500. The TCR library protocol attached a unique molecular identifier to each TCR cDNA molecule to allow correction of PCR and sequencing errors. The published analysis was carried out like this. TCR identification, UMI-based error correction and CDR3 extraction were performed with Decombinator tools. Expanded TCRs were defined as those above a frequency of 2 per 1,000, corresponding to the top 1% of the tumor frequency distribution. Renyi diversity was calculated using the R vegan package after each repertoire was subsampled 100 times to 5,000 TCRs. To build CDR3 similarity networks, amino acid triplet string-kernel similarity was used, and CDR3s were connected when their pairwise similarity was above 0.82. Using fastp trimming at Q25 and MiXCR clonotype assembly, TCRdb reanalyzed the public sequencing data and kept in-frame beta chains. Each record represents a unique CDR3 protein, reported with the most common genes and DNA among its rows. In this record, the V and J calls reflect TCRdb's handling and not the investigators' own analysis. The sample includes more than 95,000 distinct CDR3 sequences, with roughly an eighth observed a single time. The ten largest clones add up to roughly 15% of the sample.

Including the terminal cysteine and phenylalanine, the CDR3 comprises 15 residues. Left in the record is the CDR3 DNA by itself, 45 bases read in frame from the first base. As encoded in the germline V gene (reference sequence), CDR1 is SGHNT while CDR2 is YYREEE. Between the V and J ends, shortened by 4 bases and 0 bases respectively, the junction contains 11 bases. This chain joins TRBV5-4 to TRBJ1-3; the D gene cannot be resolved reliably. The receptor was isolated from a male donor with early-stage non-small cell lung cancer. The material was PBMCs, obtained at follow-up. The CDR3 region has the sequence CASSPGGVSGNTIYF. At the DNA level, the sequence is TGTGCCAGCAGCCCGGGCGGGGTCTCTGGAAACACCATATATTTT.